Each of the 10 T cell receptor beta chains below was sequenced from the same sample in a study of shared clonotypes between healthy human individuals. This table comes from immunoSEQ multiplex PCR, and its TCRdb copy is limited to in-frame clones, with some not included. The table lists approximately 2,000,000 clones, 92% of them singletons. Sequencing was performed on naive CD4+ T cells from PBMCs. Subset indicated: CD45RA+ positively selected. The receptors stem from a man aged 18 to 30 in good health. Some clones in this sample may be carry-over from other donors' samples.

This clone was seen just once. The chain carries TRBV7-8 and TRBJ2-4; D might be TRBD1 (5 bases). Germline V gene sequence: CDR1 SGHVS, CDR2 FQNEAQ. V was clipped by 1 base and J by 6 bases, with 7 bases between them. This CDR3 region has 13 residues. For the CDR3, the DNA is TGTGCCAGCAGCTTAGGCCAGGGAAACATTCAGTACTTC. It translates to CASSLGQGNIQYF.

In the case of this clone: This same CDR3 is encoded by further DNA sequences in the sample. The chain has TRBV5-1 and TRBJ2-1; D possibly corresponds to TRBD1 (6 bases). The V end was cut by 3 bases, the J end by 4 bases, with 8 bases between. Germline CDR1 reads SGHRS; CDR2 reads YFSETQ. This CDR3 is 13 amino acids long. The CDR3 DNA is TGCGCCAGCAGCTGGGACACGTACAATGAGCAGTTCTTC. It specifies CASSWDTYNEQFF.

The chain combines TRBV19 with TRBJ1-5; D perhaps matches TRBD1 (5 bases). V dropped 9 bases and J dropped 5 bases, with 17 bases sitting between them. The CDR3 runs 14 residues. From germline, CDR1 is LNHDA and CDR2 SQIVND (reference sequence). CDR3: CASTPGGRYQPQHF. DNA for the CDR3: TGTGCCAGCACTCCCGGGGGTCGCTATCAGCCCCAGCATTTT.

CDR3 DNA: TGTGCCAGCAGTCCCCGTGGGGGTGCTGGAAACACCATATATTTT. Amino acids: CASSPRGGAGNTIYF. The chain combines TRBV25-1 with TRBJ1-3; weak D call: TRBD1 (5 bases). The V gene's germline CDR1 is MGHDK and CDR2 SYGVNS. V was cut by 5 bases and J by 2 bases, with 13 bases left in between. The CDR3 covers 15 residues.

The gene calls are TRBV4-1 and TRBJ2-1, with 8 bases fitting TRBD2. Germline values: CDR1 MGHRA, CDR2 YSYEKL. This CDR3 has 16 residues. J was trimmed by 11 bases and V by 0 bases; bases with no gene match: 12. This CDR3 reads CASSQEGTRYPAKQFF. In DNA, the CDR3 is TGCGCCAGCAGCCAAGAGGGGACTAGGTATCCGGCGAAGCAGTTCTTC.

J is TRBJ2-1 and V is TRBV18, with TRBD1 matching over 9 bases. V dropped 4 bases and J dropped 4; count of bases not matched to a gene: 8. The germline gives CDR1 KGHSH, CDR2 LQKENI. CDR3 size: 16 residues. CDR3 coding DNA: TGTGCCAGCTCACGAAATACAGGGGGCGCATACAATGAGCAGTTCTTC. Translating gives CASSRNTGGAYNEQFF.

Note on this clone: The same CDR3 also results from other DNA sequences found in this sample. The chain uses TRBV25-1 and TRBJ1-2, with no clear D. The CDR3 extends over 14 amino acids. V dropped 1 base and J dropped 4 bases, with 10 bases sitting between them. Germline values: CDR1 MGHDK, CDR2 SYGVNS. The chain's CDR3 is CASSESGGPYGYTF. The CDR3 bases are TGTGCCAGCAGTGAATCCGGCGGCCCCTATGGCTACACCTTC.

The rearrangement joins TRBV6-5 to TRBJ2-3, with 9 bases that match TRBD1. Germline V CDR1 and CDR2: MNHEY, SVGAGI. Unmatched junction bases numbered 3, after V lost 2 bases and J lost 0 bases. The CDR3 runs to 16 residues. The CDR3 protein is CASSYGTGTSTDTQYF. The CDR3 region has the DNA TGTGCCAGCAGTTACGGGACAGGGACTAGCACAGATACGCAGTATTTT.

The V call is TRBV18, the J call TRBJ2-1, with 9 bases lining up with TRBD2. The length of the CDR3 is 14 residues. Trimming cost V 1 base and J 7 bases; bases outside gene matches: 2. CDR1 and CDR2 from the germline V gene are KGHSH and LQKENI. In DNA form, the CDR3 reads TGTGCCAGCTCACCACAGCGGGAGGAGAATGAGCAGTTCTTC. Protein product: CASSPQREENEQFF. Together with reference TRBV18 and TRBJ2-1, the CDR3 gives the full variable domain: NAGVMQNPRHLVRRRGQEARLRCSPMKGHSHVYWYRQLPEEGLKFMVYLQKENIIDESGMPKERFSAEFPKEGPSILRIQQVVRGDSAAYFCASSPQREENEQFFGPGTRLTVL.

This rearrangement joins TRBV7-2 to TRBJ2-7; tentatively, D is TRBD1 or TRBD2 (6 bases each). Germline V CDR1 and CDR2: SGHTA, FQGNSA. Trimming removed 5 bases from V and 1 base from J, with 21 bases in between. This CDR3 comprises 17 residues. This CDR3 reads CASSHLLGQGTSYEQYF. CDR3 in DNA: TGTGCCAGCAGCCATCTGCTCGGCCAGGGGACTTCCTACGAGCAGTACTTC. The full variable domain, in which reference TRBV7-2 and TRBJ2-7 provide the parts outside the CDR3, is GAGVSQSPSNKVTEKGKDVELRCDPISGHTALYWYRQSLGQGLEFLIYFQGNSAPDKSGLPSDRFSAERTGGSVSTLTIQRTQQEDSAVYLCASSHLLGQGTSYEQYFGPGTRLTVT.